This record concerns one T cell receptor beta chain sequence. The antigen is unknown. The repertoire was sequenced with immunoSEQ multiplex PCR; TCRdb's copy has only in-frame clones and lacks some. The table lists under 150,000 clones, around 89% of them singletons. This sample is part of a study of T cell responses to AZD1222 COVID-19 vaccine. Study-wide results and limits: Baseline testing showed seropositivity in only a handful of AZD1222 recipients. Donors were chiefly white British, with a greater number of females, and clonal diversity was perhaps underestimated. Targets within unmutated variant regions were reportedly found for nearly half of spike-specific TCRs.

The sequencing here drew on peripheral blood, taken 28 days after the second AZD1222 dose. This receptor was taken from an adult who received the AZD1222 COVID-19 vaccine.

The CDR3: CASSLGAGGNQPQHF. In DNA, the CDR3 is TGTGCCAGCAGTTTAGGTGCGGGGGGCAATCAGCCCCAGCATTTT. This rearrangement joins TRBV27 to TRBJ1-5; D possibly corresponds to TRBD1 (5 bases). The germline CDR1 and CDR2 sequences are MNHEY and SMNVEV (reference sequence). CDR3 size: 15 residues. Trimming removed 2 bases at V and 2 bases at J, with 10 bases between.